This T cell receptor beta chain was found in a study of blood T cell repertoires in COVID-19. Study-level information: Nucleic acid was either cDNA or gDNA, and it came from T cells, B-cell-depleted T cells, or PBMCs.

Per the study methods: Estimation of nucleated cell counts relied on the amplification of reference gene primers. TCRdb's table, derived via immunoSEQ multiplex PCR, lists solely in-frame clones and lacks some. V and J calls and clone size are copied from that table; D and trimming were computed from the DNA. The sample lists a few hundred thousand clones; just under 90% were seen once. Researchers sorted participants into cohorts using their self-reported clinical history. Two negative PCRs, clearance, or symptom resolution had been documented for recovered Cohort 3 donors. Trimming took off 6 bases at V and 0 bases at J, with 17 bases between the two ends. Germline V lookup: CDR1 MNHEY, CDR2 SMNVEV (reference sequence). The length of the CDR3 is 16 residues.

This TCR was recovered from a woman in her forties or fifties who had recovered from COVID-19. This rearrangement joins TRBV27 to TRBJ1-1; D is possibly TRBD1 (5 bases). The sequenced sample was PBMCs or T cells enriched from blood (not recorded which). Written as DNA, the CDR3 is TGTGCCAGCAGCCGCCCCGGGGCGGGGGTGAACACTGAAGCTTTCTTT. Encoded protein: CASSRPGAGVNTEAFF.